Below are 14 T cell receptor beta chains sequenced from a single sample in a study of control samples from healthy donors and cancer patients. The table came from immunoSEQ multiplex PCR; TCRdb's copy has only in-frame clones and leaves some out. The sample records over 150,000 clones, approximately 94% being singletons. Input material: PBMCs. These TCRs come from a man in his sixties with colorectal cancer.

V gene TRBV27 combines with J gene TRBJ2-1; 12 bases match TRBD2. V lost 6 bases and J lost 7; bases outside the gene matches: 4. The CDR3 extends over 14 amino acids. Germline V gene sequence: CDR1 MNHEY, CDR2 SMNVEV (reference sequence). CDR3 DNA sequence: TGTGCCAGCAGACTAGCGGGGGGCCGTAATGAGCAGTTCTTC. Translating it yields CASRLAGGRNEQFF.

The chain recombines TRBV9 with TRBJ1-3; no firm D call. Germline CDR1 and CDR2: SGDLS and YYNGEE. CDR3 length: 14 residues. V was trimmed by 6 bases and J by 0 bases, leaving 10 bases between them. The CDR3 region is CASMTGSSGNTIYF. The CDR3 bases are TGTGCCAGCATGACGGGGAGCTCTGGAAACACCATATATTTT.

This chain connects TRBV4-1 to TRBJ2-6; possibly TRBD2 for D (5 bases). Trimming shortened V by 1 base and J by 2 bases, and 12 bases separated the two germline ends. This CDR3 is built from 17 residues. Germline CDR1 MGHRA, CDR2 YSYEKL. In nucleotides, the CDR3 is TGCGCCAGCAGCCAAGCGGCAGTCGGGGCTGGGGCCAACGTCCTGACTTTC. It translates to CASSQAAVGAGANVLTF.

This CDR3 reads CASSIIHNMIGLSYEQYF. CDR3 in DNA: TGTGCCAGTAGTATTATTCATAATATGATTGGTTTGTCCTACGAGCAGTACTTC. This chain uses TRBV19 with TRBJ2-7; D gene unclear. This CDR3 is 18 amino acids long. Germline assignment: CDR1 LNHDA and CDR2 SQIVND (reference sequence). The V end was cut by 3 bases, the J end by 1 base, with 22 bases between.

The CDR3 nucleotides are TGTGCCAGCAGCTTATCATGGGGGTTTAACACTGAAGCTTTCTTT. Translated: CASSLSWGFNTEAFF. V gene TRBV7-9 combines with J gene TRBJ1-1; D possibly corresponds to TRBD1 (5 bases). CDR1 is SEHNR, CDR2 FQNEAQ, per germline (reference sequence). CDR3 length: 15 residues. The V end was cut by 2 bases, the J end by 2 bases, with 12 bases between. The variable domain in full, completed from reference TRBV7-9 and TRBJ1-1, reads DTGVSQNPRHKITKRGQNVTFRCDPISEHNRLYWYRQTLGQGPEFLTYFQNEAQLEKSRLLSDRFSAERPKGSFSTLEIQRTEQGDSAMYLCASSLSWGFNTEAFFGQGTRLTVV.

This clone was counted a few times. The CDR3 reads CATRQGGHEQYF. CDR3 coding DNA: TGTGCCACCCGACAGGGGGGCCACGAGCAGTACTTC. V is TRBV10-3 and J is TRBJ2-7, with 9 bases identical to TRBD1. Germline CDR1 ENHRY, CDR2 SYGVKD. The CDR3 covers 12 residues. V shed 10 bases and J 5 bases; nucleotides not matched to a gene: 6.

CDR3 in amino acids: CASSMNYGYTF. The CDR3 bases are TGTGCCAGTAGTATGAACTATGGCTACACCTTC. V is TRBV19 and J is TRBJ1-2; D gene unclear. Trimming stripped 3 bases from V and 2 bases from J, with 1 base between. The CDR3 covers 11 residues. Germline V CDR1 and CDR2: LNHDA, SQIVND (reference sequence).

This chain joins TRBV28 and TRBJ1-2; the D gene is possibly TRBD1 (5 bases). The germline V gene encodes CDR1 MDHEN and CDR2 SYDVKM. This CDR3 has 14 amino acids. V gave up 7 bases and J gave up 2 bases, with 14 bases separating them. DNA of the CDR3: TGTGCCAGCATCCCTCCGGGGGGGAACTATGGCTACACCTTC. This gives the protein CASIPPGGNYGYTF.

This rearrangement joins TRBV10-3 to TRBJ1-2; D is unclear. Germline V gives CDR1 ENHRY, CDR2 SYGVKD. The CDR3 contains 12 residues. Trimming left V 4 bases short and J 3 bases short, with 6 bases between. DNA of the CDR3: TGTGCCATCAGTGTAGAGCACTATGGCTACACCTTC. Protein product: CAISVEHYGYTF.

A few counts support this clone. This chain links TRBV6-5 with TRBJ1-5; perhaps TRBD1 as D (6 bases). In germline, CDR1 is MNHEY, CDR2 SVGAGI. V gave up 5 bases and J gave up 1 base, with 12 bases separating them. CDR3 length: 15 amino acids. CDR3 DNA: TGTGCCAGCAGTAATCCAGGGGAGAGCAATCAGCCCCAGCATTTT. Translation: CASSNPGESNQPQHF.

The chain carries TRBV7-8 and TRBJ2-2, with TRBD2 as a possible D gene (7 bases). Germline V lookup: CDR1 SGHVS, CDR2 FQNEAQ. This CDR3 has 17 residues. Trimming pared 2 bases from V and 0 bases from J, leaving 13 bases between. CDR3 in amino acids: CASSLQGGAPNTGELFF. The CDR3 nucleotides read TGTGCCAGCAGCTTACAAGGGGGGGCTCCGAACACCGGGGAGCTGTTTTTT.

The gene calls are TRBV11-2 and TRBJ1-3; D is perhaps TRBD1 (5 bases). Per the germline V gene, CDR1 is SGHAT and CDR2 is FQNNGV. The V end lost 5 bases, the J end lost 1 base, and 9 bases lay between the germline ends. This CDR3 contains 14 residues. The CDR3 DNA follows: TGTGCCAGCAGCCCGGGACTGTCTGGAAACACCATATATTTT. This codes for CASSPGLSGNTIYF.

V usage is TRBV19 and J usage is TRBJ2-2; D remains ambiguous. CDR3 size: 13 residues. Between the trimmed V and J ends, which lost 5 bases and 0 bases, there was a span of 4 bases. Germline V gives CDR1 LNHDA, CDR2 SQIVND (reference sequence). CDR3 region: CASSLSNTGELFF. As DNA, the CDR3 is TGTGCCAGTAGTCTGTCGAACACCGGGGAGCTGTTTTTT.

CDR3 residues: CASSPTGTASPLHF. Here the CDR3 DNA reads TGTGCCAGCTCTCCGACAGGGACGGCTTCACCCCTCCACTTT. The genes are TRBV19 and TRBJ1-6, with 7 bases identical to TRBD1. The CDR3 has 14 amino acids. Trimming at V came to 9 bases and at J to 9 bases, leaving 11 bases not matched to a gene. The germline gives CDR1 LNHDA, CDR2 SQIVND (reference sequence).